The 17 T cell receptor beta chains below all came from one sample that was sequenced in a study of blood T cell repertoires in COVID-19. Sequencing used immunoSEQ multiplex PCR; TCRdb keeps in-frame clones, though not all of them. The repertoire has 160,000 or so clones, around 92% of them found once; the top ten carry 2.5% to 3.5%. Sequences were obtained from peripheral blood. These TCRs come from a man aged 55 to 70 with acute or convalescent COVID-19.

The rearrangement uses TRBV18 and TRBJ2-1; 8 bases line up with TRBD2. Trimming at V came to 11 bases and at J to 2 bases, leaving 5 bases not matched to a gene. The CDR3 totals 13 residues. The germline CDR1 and CDR2 sequences are KGHSH and LQKENI. CDR3 bases: TGTGCCTCAGCGGGGGACACCTACAATGAGCAGTTCTTC. This gives the protein CASAGDTYNEQFF.

The chain recombines TRBV6-4 with TRBJ2-6, with D perhaps matching TRBD1 (7 bases). The CDR3 is 16 amino acids. Germline assignment: CDR1 MRHNA and CDR2 SNTAGT. The V end was cut by 6 bases, the J end by 0 bases, with 12 bases between. CDR3 residues: CASRRDSISGANVLTF. The CDR3 DNA is TGTGCCAGCAGGCGGGACAGCATCTCTGGGGCCAACGTCCTGACTTTC.

This chain uses TRBV5-6 with TRBJ2-1, with D possibly TRBD2 on 6 matching bases. Germline V lookup: CDR1 SGHDT, CDR2 YYEEEE. Trimming cost V 4 bases and J 8 bases, with 13 bases left between them. The CDR3 extends over 13 amino acids. The CDR3 coding sequence is TGTGCCAGCAGCCCCGGGACTGGGCATGAGCAGTTCTTC. It translates to CASSPGTGHEQFF.

The J gene is TRBJ1-5, the V gene TRBV5-6, with 7 bases fitting TRBD1. With 1 base clipped from V and 0 bases from J, the junction kept 4 bases outside the gene matches. The CDR3 runs to 16 residues. CDR1 is SGHDT and CDR2 is YYEEEE in the germline V gene. CDR3: CASSLMGQSSNQPQHF. In DNA form, the CDR3 reads TGTGCCAGCAGCTTGATGGGACAGAGTAGCAATCAGCCCCAGCATTTT.

The chain combines TRBV7-9 with TRBJ2-3, with D maybe TRBD2 (5 bases). Trimming removed 3 bases from V and 2 bases from J, with 15 bases in between. Germline V lookup: CDR1 SEHNR, CDR2 FQNEAQ (reference sequence). CDR3 size: 16 residues. The CDR3 reads CASSFGLTKDTDTQYF. The CDR3 coding sequence is TGTGCCAGCAGCTTCGGACTCACGAAAGACACAGATACGCAGTATTTT.

This clone was observed a single time. V usage is TRBV24-1 and J usage is TRBJ2-2; TRBD1 aligns across 10 bases. V trimming: 5 bases; J trimming: 4 bases; junction bases outside the gene matches: 9. Germline loops: CDR1 KGHDR, CDR2 SFDVKD. The CDR3 has 17 amino acids. CDR3 in DNA: TGTGCCACCAGTGTGGTAGGGACAGGGGCAACCACCGGGGAGCTGTTTTTT. Its protein is CATSVVGTGATTGELFF.

The V and J genes are TRBV24-1 and TRBJ2-4, with D possibly matching TRBD1 (5 bases). V lost 4 bases, J lost 0 bases, and 12 bases lay in between. This CDR3 has 16 amino acids. Looked up from germline, CDR1 is KGHDR and CDR2 is SFDVKD. The CDR3 sequence is CATSDIKQGAKNIQYF. In DNA, the CDR3 is TGTGCCACCAGTGACATCAAGCAGGGAGCCAAAAACATTCAGTACTTC.

In its sample, this clone was seen a few times. The gene calls are TRBV27 and TRBJ1-6; 9 bases align to TRBD1. V trimming: 4 bases; J trimming: 10 bases; junction bases outside the gene matches: 11. Germline lookup yields CDR1 MNHEY and CDR2 SMNVEV (reference sequence). The CDR3 consists of 16 residues. CDR3: CASSYLRDRVGSPLHF. As DNA, the CDR3 is TGTGCCAGCAGTTATCTCCGGGACAGGGTAGGATCACCCCTCCACTTT.

This clone was counted a single time. The chain couples TRBV2 to TRBJ2-7; 9 bases line up with TRBD1. V gave up 7 bases and J gave up 2 bases; unmatched junction bases: 3. Germline-derived CDR1 and CDR2 are SNHLY and FYNNEI. The CDR3 is 13 residues long. The CDR3 region is CASTRQGAYEQYF. For the CDR3, the DNA is TGTGCCAGCACTCGACAGGGGGCCTACGAGCAGTACTTC.

CDR3 DNA: TGTGCCTGGACAGGGGGTTCGAACACTGAAGCTTTCTTT. This sequence encodes CAWTGGSNTEAFF. The chain carries TRBV30 and TRBJ1-1, with 7 bases lining up with TRBD1. Germline CDR1 reads GTSNPN; CDR2 reads SVGIG (reference sequence). The CDR3 is 13 amino acids. V shed 4 bases, J shed 1 base, and the junction held 3 bases outside the gene matches. Looking up the rest from reference TRBV30 and TRBJ1-1 gives the full variable domain: SQTIHQWPATLVQPVGSPLSLECTVEGTSNPNLYWYRQAAGRGLQLLFYSVGIGQISSEVPQNLSASRPQDRQFILSSKKLLLSDSGFYLCAWTGGSNTEAFFGQGTRLTVV.

The genes are TRBV7-2 and TRBJ1-2; 7 nucleotides align to TRBD1. Per the germline V gene, CDR1 is SGHTA and CDR2 is FQGNSA. This CDR3 contains 13 residues. V trimming: 7 bases; J trimming: 5 bases; junction bases outside the gene matches: 7. CDR3 residues: CASTLQGRYGYTF. In DNA, the CDR3 is TGTGCCAGCACCCTACAGGGGAGATATGGCTACACCTTC.

The chain recombines TRBV24-1 with TRBJ1-1; D may be TRBD1 (6 bases). This CDR3 is built from 15 residues. Trimming took 4 bases from V and 4 from J, leaving 15 bases between them. The germline V gene has CDR1 KGHDR and CDR2 SFDVKD. CDR3 coding DNA: TGTGCCACCAGTGAGACAGGATCGGGCGGCACTGAAGCTTTCTTT. This translates into CATSETGSGGTEAFF.

The chain joins TRBV4-2 to TRBJ2-1; 11 bases match TRBD2. Germline CDR1 is LGHNA and CDR2 is YNFKEQ. The CDR3 contains 16 residues. Unmatched junction bases numbered 3, after V lost 1 base and J lost 4 bases. The CDR3 is CASSQGGTSGYNEQFF. The CDR3 DNA sequence: TGTGCCAGCAGCCAAGGCGGGACTAGCGGATACAATGAGCAGTTCTTC.

The V call is TRBV29-1, the J call TRBJ2-1; 8 bases map to TRBD2. Germline V gene data show CDR1 as SQVTM and CDR2 as ANQGSEA. CDR3 size: 16 residues. J gave up 2 bases and V 6 bases, and 12 bases lay outside the gene matches. The CDR3 here is CSVRRPGLGTYNEQFF. The CDR3 bases are TGCAGCGTCCGACGACCGGGACTAGGCACCTACAATGAGCAGTTCTTC.

The V call is TRBV18, the J call TRBJ1-2; perhaps TRBD1 as D (5 bases). The CDR3 loop spans 16 amino acids. CDR1 is KGHSH, CDR2 LQKENI, per germline. V was shortened by 1 base and J by 4 bases, with 16 bases between the two germline ends. For the CDR3, the DNA is TGTGCCAGCTCACCACTAAGTGACAGTCCGAGCTATGGCTACACCTTC. It codes for CASSPLSDSPSYGYTF.

The chain links TRBV4-1 to TRBJ1-1, with unresolved D. This CDR3 is 13 amino acids long. V was clipped by 6 bases and J by 0 bases, with 8 bases between them. In germline, CDR1 is MGHRA, CDR2 YSYEKL. The CDR3 DNA is TGCGCCAGCAGTGGCAGTTTGAACACTGAAGCTTTCTTT. Translated, it gives CASSGSLNTEAFF.

The chain couples TRBV19 to TRBJ2-1; tentative D call: TRBD2 (5 bases). CDR3 size: 13 residues. V was shortened by 5 bases and J by 8 bases, with 13 bases between the two germline ends. Germline CDR1 and CDR2: LNHDA and SQIVND (reference sequence). CDR3 sequence: CASSWLGSHEQFF. CDR3 DNA: TGTGCCAGTAGTTGGTTAGGGAGCCATGAGCAGTTCTTC.